This T cell receptor (beta chain) was recovered during a study of shared clonotypes between healthy human individuals. At the level of the study: Three plates each covered CD4 naive and memory; CD8 naive two, CD8 memory one.

V gave up 8 bases and J gave up 5 bases; unmatched junction bases: 11. The length of the CDR3 is 14 residues. Germline V gives CDR1 LNHDA, CDR2 SQIVND (reference sequence). This clone was seen only once. Every subset's genomic DNA went evenly onto several immunoSEQ plates. TCRdb's table, derived via immunoSEQ multiplex PCR, lists solely in-frame clones and lacks some. The sample comprises over a million clones, roughly 96% of which are singletons, and about 1% rests with the top ten. Researchers partitioned CD4+ cells into CD45RA+ naive and CD45RA-negative memory subsets. V is TRBV19 and J is TRBJ2-7; 8 bases align to TRBD2. Sequenced material: naive CD4+ T cells sorted from blood. Sample subset: CD45RA+ positively selected. The TCR comes from a man aged 25 to 40 in good health. CDR3 sequence reads: CASRAGGGPDEQYF. CDR3 bases: TGTGCCAGTCGCGCCGGGGGGGGGCCGGACGAGCAGTACTTC. Drawing the rest from reference TRBV19 and TRBJ2-7, the complete variable domain is DGGITQSPKYLFRKEGQNVTLSCEQNLNHDAMYWYRQDPGQGLRLIYYSQIVNDFQKGDIAEGYSVSREKKESFPLTVTSAQKNPTAFYLCASRAGGGPDEQYFGPGTRLTVT.